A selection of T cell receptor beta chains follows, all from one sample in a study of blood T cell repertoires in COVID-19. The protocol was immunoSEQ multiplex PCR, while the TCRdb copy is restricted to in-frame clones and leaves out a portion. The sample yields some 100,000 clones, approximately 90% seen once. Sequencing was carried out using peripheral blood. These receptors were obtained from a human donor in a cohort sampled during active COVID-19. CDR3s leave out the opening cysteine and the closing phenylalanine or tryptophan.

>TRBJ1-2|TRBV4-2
ASSQEGAGPHYGYT
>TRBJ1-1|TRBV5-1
ASSPGHMNTEAF
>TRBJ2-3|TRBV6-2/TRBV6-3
ASSFREINTDTQY
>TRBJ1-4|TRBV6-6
ASIQPGHDNEKLF
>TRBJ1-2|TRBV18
ASSPDRGGYGYT
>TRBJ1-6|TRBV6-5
ASRSTGGHSPLH
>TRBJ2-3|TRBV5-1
ASSSELAGYTDTQY
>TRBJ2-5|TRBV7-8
ASSLNTGLAGRETQY
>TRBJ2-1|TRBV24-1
ATSDFGTVNEQF
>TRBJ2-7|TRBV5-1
ASSSGLAGSYEQY
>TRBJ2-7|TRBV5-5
ASSIAGGLFEQY
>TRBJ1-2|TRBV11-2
ASSLEGRRGYGYT
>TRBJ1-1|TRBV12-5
ASGLAGGTAF
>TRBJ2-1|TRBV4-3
ASSQDHSQRDNEQF
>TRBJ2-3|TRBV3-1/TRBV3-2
ASSRVAGAPADTQY
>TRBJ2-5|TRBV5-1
ASSLVGAVQETQY
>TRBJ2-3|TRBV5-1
ASSLGFPGARSTDTQY
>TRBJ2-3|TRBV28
ASSLVGYADTQY
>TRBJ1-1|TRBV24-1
ATSTGFQAF
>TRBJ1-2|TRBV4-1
ASSPRERAHNYGYT
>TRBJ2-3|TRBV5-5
ASSLELAGGKDTQY
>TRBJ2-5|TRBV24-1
ATSDLDSQETQY
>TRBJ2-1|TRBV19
ASSVGTSGKEEQF
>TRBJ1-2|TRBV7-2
ASSFDRGPGGYT
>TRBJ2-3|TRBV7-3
ASSLRVAGASTDTQY
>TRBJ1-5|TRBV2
ASSAEEYSNQPQH
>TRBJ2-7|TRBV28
ASSLLQIGGKGLSYEQY
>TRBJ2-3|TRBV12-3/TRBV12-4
ASPFRADTQY
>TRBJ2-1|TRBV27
ASSAGTVPYNEQF
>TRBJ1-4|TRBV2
ASRDPGTDNEKLF
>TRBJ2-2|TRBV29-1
SVLAGAAGELF
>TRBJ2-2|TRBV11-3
ASSIDRLNTGELF
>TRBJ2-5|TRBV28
ASSLSSGSSETQY
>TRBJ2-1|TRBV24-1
ATGTSYNEQF
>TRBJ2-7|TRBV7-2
ASSSGAGGEQY
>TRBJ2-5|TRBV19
ASSGGLAEETQY
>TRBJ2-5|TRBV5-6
ASSGGRVAETQY
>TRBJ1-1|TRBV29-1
SVVRNTEAF
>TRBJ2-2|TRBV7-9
ASSPRGGITTGELF
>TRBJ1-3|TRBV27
ASSFRGSGNTIY
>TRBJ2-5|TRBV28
ASSSAGGIQETQY
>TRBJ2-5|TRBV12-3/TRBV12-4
ASSTSTQETQY
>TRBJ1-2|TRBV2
ASRTYTGDYGYT
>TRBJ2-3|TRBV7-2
ASSLASLGRTGTDTQY
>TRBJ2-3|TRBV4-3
ASSQGTSGSDTQY
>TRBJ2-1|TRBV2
ASIGSGNEQF
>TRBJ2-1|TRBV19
ASSRDSSSYNEQF
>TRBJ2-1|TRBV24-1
ATSDFPGGRTYEQF
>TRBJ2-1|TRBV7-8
ASSLALAGGRVGYNEQF
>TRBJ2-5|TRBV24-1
ATSEGQGPQETQY
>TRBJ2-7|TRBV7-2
ASSLARGAPWEQY
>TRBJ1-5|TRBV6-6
ASRLGGRTQH